This passage covers 8 T cell receptor beta chains from one sample sequenced in a study of T cells in Graves' hyperthyroidism and ophthalmopathy. The CDR3 regions of TCR beta were amplified from RNA transcripts. The HTBI set primed first-round TCR CDR3 RT-PCR. TCRdb fed the multiplex PCR reads into MiXCR, producing one record per CDR3 protein. This table has about 380,000 distinct CDR3 sequences, roughly 20% appearing once. Sample: blood. The source of these receptors is a man aged 18 to 35 with Graves' ophthalmopathy.

This sequence joins TRBV6-2 or TRBV6-3 and TRBJ1-5; 8 bases align to TRBD1. The DNA matches TRBJ2-3 better at its end, which makes the J call doubtful. The germline gives CDR1 MNHEY, CDR2 SVGEGT. The CDR3 spans 16 residues. CDR3 DNA sequence: TGTGCCAGCAGTTCCTCGGGACAGGTTGTCAATCAGCCCCAGTATTTT. Residues: CASSSSGQVVNQPQYF.

The chain is built from TRBV28 and TRBJ1-5; D may be TRBD1 (6 bases). Germline V gene lookup returns CDR1 MDHEN and CDR2 SYDVKM. V gave up 6 bases and J gave up 4 bases, with 16 bases separating them. This CDR3 has 15 amino acids. DNA for the CDR3: TGTGCCAGCAGCCTAGGGTGGGACAATAATCAGCCCCAGCATTTT. Translated: CASSLGWDNNQPQHF.

The V and J genes are TRBV11-2 and TRBJ1-2; D is perhaps TRBD1 (5 bases). CDR3 length: 14 amino acids. V dropped 4 bases and J dropped 5 bases, with 14 bases sitting between them. Looked up from germline, CDR1 is SGHAT and CDR2 is FQNNGV. Written as DNA, the CDR3 is TGTGCCAGCAGCTCGTCCGGGGGGGGGTATGGCTACACCTTC. It codes for CASSSSGGGYGYTF. Full variable domain (rest looked up from reference TRBV11-2 and TRBJ1-2): EAGVAQSPRYKIIEKRQSVAFWCNPISGHATLYWYQQILGQGPKLLIQFQNNGVVDDSQLPKDRFSAERLKGVDSTLKIQPAKLEDSAVYLCASSSSGGGYGYTFGSGTRLTVV.

J is TRBJ1-3 and V is TRBV18, with D perhaps TRBD1 (5 bases). Germline V gives CDR1 KGHSH, CDR2 LQKENI. The CDR3 has 15 amino acids. The V end was cut by 0 bases, the J end by 4 bases, with 10 bases between. DNA for the CDR3: TGTGCCAGCTCACCACCCCCGGACATAGGAAACACCATATATTTT. This gives the protein CASSPPPDIGNTIYF.

Of note for this clonotype: A much larger clone differs from this one at a single base, so this may be a read error. The chain is built from TRBV6-2 or TRBV6-3 and TRBJ1-2; 8 bases are shared with TRBD1. The CDR3 spans 14 residues. Germline V gene lookup returns CDR1 MNHEY and CDR2 SVGEGT. Trimming took 2 bases from V and 8 from J; bases not matched to a gene: 7. The CDR3 DNA is TGTGCCAGCAGTTACGGACAGGGACGAGGAGGCTACACCTTC. Amino acids: CASSYGQGRGGYTF.

In its sample, this clonotype was seen many times. The rearrangement links TRBV5-1 to TRBJ2-7; possible D gene TRBD1, 6 bases. This CDR3 is built from 16 residues. The ends were cut back, 0 bases at V and 6 bases at J, with 19 bases in the middle. Germline CDR1 is SGHRS and CDR2 is YFSETQ. DNA for the CDR3: TGCGCCAGCAGCTTGGAGGGGGTCGTGCTCATGAGCGAGCAGTACTTC. Amino acid sequence: CASSLEGVVLMSEQYF.

This clonotype was observed many times. The chain couples TRBV7-2 to TRBJ2-5, with D perhaps matching TRBD2 (6 bases). The CDR3 extends over 14 amino acids. Germline V gives CDR1 SGHTA, CDR2 FQGNSA. The V gene lost 2 bases and the J gene lost 4 bases, with 11 bases spanning the gap. Here the CDR3 DNA reads TGTGCCAGCAGCTTATCGCGGGGAGGAGAGACCCAGTACTTC. It yields the protein CASSLSRGGETQYF.

As regards this clonotype: A junction boundary mismatches the germline segment, possibly from a read error. This rearrangement joins TRBV3-1 to TRBJ2-1; 8 nucleotides agree with TRBD2. CDR1 and CDR2 (germline): LGHDT, YNNKEL (reference sequence). The CDR3 extends over 14 amino acids. CDR3 coding DNA: TGTGCCGGCAGCCACATCCGGGGGGGAAATGAGCAGTTCTTC. Amino acids: CAGSHIRGGNEQFF.